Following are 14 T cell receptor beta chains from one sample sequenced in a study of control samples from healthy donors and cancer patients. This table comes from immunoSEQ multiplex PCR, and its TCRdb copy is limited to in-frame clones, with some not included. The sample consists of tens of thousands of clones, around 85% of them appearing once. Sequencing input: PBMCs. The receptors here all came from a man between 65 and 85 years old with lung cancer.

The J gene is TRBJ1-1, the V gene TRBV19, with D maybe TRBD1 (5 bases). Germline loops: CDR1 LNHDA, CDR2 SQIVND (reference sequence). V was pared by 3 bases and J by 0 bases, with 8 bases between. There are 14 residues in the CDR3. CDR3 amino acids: CASSIGQLNTEAFF. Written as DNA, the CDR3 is TGTGCCAGTAGTATTGGACAATTGAACACTGAAGCTTTCTTT. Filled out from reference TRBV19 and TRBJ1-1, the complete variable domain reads DGGITQSPKYLFRKEGQNVTLSCEQNLNHDAMYWYRQDPGQGLRLIYYSQIVNDFQKGDIAEGYSVSREKKESFPLTVTSAQKNPTAFYLCASSIGQLNTEAFFGQGTRLTVV.

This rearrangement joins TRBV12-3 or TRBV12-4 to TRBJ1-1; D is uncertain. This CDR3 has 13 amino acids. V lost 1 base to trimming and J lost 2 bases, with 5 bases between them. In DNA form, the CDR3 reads TGTGCCAGCAGTTTAGGCCGAAACACTGAAGCTTTCTTT. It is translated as CASSLGRNTEAFF.

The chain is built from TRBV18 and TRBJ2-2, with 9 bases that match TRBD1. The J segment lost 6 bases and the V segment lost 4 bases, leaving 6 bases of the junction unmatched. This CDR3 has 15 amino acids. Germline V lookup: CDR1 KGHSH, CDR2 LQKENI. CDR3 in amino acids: CASSLGTGKAGELFF. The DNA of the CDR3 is TGTGCCAGCTCACTCGGGACAGGGAAGGCCGGGGAGCTGTTTTTT. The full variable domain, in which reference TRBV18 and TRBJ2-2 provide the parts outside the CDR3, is NAGVMQNPRHLVRRRGQEARLRCSPMKGHSHVYWYRQLPEEGLKFMVYLQKENIIDESGMPKERFSAEFPKEGPSILRIQQVVRGDSAAYFCASSLGTGKAGELFFGEGSRLTVL.

The CDR3 loop reads CASSQAGIGRGYTF. As DNA, the CDR3 is TGCGCCAGCAGCCAAGCCGGTATCGGGCGGGGCTACACCTTC. The chain has TRBV4-1 and TRBJ1-2; unclear D gene. Trimming left V 1 base short and J 8 bases short, with 14 bases between. The CDR3 loop spans 14 amino acids. The V gene's germline CDR1 is MGHRA and CDR2 YSYEKL.

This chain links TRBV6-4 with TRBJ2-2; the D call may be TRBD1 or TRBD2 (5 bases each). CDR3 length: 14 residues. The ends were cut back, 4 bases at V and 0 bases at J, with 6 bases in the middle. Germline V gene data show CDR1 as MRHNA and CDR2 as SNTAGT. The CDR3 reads CASSVGANTGELFF. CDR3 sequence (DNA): TGTGCCAGCAGTGTGGGGGCGAACACCGGGGAGCTGTTTTTT.

Here the CDR3 DNA reads TGTGCCAGCAGCCCGAGACAGGGGGCCCTCTATGGCTACACCTTC. This encodes CASSPRQGALYGYTF. The rearrangement joins TRBV7-2 to TRBJ1-2; TRBD1 matches 10 bases. The J segment lost 4 bases and the V segment lost 5 bases, leaving 7 bases of the junction unmatched. CDR3 length equals 15 residues. The germline V gene encodes CDR1 SGHTA and CDR2 FQGNSA.

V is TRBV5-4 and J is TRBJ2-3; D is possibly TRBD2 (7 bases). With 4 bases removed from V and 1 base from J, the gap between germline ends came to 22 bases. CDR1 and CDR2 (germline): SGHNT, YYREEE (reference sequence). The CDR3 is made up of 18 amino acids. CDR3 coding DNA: TGTGCCAGCAGCGAGGTGGGGGGGGCGGTATTTGGCACAGATACGCAGTATTTT. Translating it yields CASSEVGGAVFGTDTQYF.

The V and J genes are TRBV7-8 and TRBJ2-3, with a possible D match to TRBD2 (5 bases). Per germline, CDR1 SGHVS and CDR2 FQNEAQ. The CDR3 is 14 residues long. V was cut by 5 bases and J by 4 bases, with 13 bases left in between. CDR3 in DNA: TGTGCCAGCAGCCGAGGACTCCTGGCAGATACGCAGTATTTT. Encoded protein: CASSRGLLADTQYF.

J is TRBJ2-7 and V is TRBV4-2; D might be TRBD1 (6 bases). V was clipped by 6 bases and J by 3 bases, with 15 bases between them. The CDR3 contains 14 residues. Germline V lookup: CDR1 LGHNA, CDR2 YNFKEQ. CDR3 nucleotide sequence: TGTGCCAGCAGAGCAGGACAGTCAATCTACGAGCAGTACTTC. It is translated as CASRAGQSIYEQYF.

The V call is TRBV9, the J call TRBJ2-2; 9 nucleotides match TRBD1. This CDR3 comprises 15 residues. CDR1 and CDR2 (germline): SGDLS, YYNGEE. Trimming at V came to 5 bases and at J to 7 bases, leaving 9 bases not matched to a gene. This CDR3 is CASSFGTGKIGELFF. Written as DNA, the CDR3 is TGTGCCAGCAGTTTCGGGACAGGGAAAATCGGGGAGCTGTTTTTT.

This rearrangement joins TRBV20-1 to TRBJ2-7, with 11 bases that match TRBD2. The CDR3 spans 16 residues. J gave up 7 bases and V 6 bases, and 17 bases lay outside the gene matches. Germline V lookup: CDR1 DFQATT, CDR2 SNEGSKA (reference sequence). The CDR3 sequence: CSASVVAGGHRLEQYF. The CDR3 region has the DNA TGCAGTGCCAGTGTCGTAGCGGGGGGGCACCGTCTGGAGCAGTACTTC.

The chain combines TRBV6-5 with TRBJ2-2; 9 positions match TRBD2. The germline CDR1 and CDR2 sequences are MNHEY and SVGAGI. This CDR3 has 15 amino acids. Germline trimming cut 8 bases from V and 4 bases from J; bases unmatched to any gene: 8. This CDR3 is CASRFAGGTTGELFF. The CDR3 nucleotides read TGTGCCAGCCGCTTCGCGGGGGGGACCACCGGGGAGCTGTTTTTT.

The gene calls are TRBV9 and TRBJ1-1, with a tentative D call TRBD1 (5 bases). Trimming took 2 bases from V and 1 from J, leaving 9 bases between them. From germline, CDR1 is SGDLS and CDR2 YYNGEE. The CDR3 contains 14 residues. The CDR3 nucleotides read TGTGCCAGCAGCGTTACCACAGGGAACACTGAAGCTTTCTTT. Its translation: CASSVTTGNTEAFF.

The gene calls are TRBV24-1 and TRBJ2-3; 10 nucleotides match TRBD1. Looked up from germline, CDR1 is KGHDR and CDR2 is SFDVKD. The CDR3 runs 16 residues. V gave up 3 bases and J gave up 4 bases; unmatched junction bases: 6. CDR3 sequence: CATSDPVTGGSDTQYF. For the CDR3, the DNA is TGTGCCACCAGTGATCCTGTGACAGGGGGCTCAGATACGCAGTATTTT.